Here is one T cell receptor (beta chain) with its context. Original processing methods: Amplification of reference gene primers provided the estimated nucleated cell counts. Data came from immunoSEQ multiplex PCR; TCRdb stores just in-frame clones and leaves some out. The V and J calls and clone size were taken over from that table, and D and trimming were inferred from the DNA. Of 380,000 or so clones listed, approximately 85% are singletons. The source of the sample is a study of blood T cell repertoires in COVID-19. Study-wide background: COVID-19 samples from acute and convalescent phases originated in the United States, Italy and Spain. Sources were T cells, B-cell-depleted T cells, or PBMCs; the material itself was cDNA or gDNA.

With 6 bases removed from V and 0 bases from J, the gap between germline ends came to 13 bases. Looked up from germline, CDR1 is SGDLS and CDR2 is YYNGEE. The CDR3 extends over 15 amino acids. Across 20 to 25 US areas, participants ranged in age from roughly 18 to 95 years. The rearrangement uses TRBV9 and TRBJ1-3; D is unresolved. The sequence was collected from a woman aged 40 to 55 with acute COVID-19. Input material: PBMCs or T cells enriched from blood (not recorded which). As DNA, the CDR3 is TGTGCCAGCACGTCGGACGGGAACTCTGGAAACACCATATATTTT. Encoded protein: CASTSDGNSGNTIYF.